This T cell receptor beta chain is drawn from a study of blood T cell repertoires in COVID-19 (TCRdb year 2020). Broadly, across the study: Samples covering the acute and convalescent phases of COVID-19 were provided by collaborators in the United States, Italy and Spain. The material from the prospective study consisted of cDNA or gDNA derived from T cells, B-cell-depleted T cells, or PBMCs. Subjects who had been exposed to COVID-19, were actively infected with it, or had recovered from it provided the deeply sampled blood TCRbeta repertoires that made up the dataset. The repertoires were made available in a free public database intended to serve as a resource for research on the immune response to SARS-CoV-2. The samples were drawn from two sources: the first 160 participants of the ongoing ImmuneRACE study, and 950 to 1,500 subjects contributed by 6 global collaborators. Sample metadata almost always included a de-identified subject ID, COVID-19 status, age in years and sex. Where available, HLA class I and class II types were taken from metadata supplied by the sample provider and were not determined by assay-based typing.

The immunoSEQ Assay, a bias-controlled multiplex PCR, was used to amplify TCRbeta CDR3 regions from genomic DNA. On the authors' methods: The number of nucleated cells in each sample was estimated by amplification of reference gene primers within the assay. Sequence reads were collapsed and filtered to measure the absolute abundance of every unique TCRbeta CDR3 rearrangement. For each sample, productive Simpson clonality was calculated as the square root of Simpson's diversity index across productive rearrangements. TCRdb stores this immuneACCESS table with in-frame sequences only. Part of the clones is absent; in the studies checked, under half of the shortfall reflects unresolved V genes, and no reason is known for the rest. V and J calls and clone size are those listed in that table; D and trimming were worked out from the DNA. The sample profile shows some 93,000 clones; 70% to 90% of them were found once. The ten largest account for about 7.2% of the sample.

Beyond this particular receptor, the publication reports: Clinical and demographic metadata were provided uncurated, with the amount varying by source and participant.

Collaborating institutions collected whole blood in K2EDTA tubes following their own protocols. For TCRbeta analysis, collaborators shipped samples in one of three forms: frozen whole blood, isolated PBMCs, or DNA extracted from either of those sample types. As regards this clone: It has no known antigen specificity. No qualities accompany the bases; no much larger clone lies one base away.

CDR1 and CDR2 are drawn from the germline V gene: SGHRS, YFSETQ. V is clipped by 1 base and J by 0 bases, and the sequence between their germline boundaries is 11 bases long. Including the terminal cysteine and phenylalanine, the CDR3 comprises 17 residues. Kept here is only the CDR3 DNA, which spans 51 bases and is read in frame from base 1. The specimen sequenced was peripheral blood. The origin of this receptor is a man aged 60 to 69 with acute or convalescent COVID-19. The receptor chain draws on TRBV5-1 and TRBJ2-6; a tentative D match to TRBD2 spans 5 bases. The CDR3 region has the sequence CASSLWRTNSGANVLTF. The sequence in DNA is TGCGCCAGCAGCTTGTGGAGGACGAACTCTGGGGCCAACGTCCTGACTTTC.